This T cell receptor beta chain was recorded in a study of blood T cell repertoires in COVID-19. Across the study: The United States, Italy and Spain were the sources of the acute and convalescent COVID-19 samples.

Original data processing: Scientists estimated how many nucleated cells there were by amplifying reference gene primers. TCRdb's table, derived via immunoSEQ multiplex PCR, lists solely in-frame clones and lacks some. V and J calls and clone size are given by that table; D and trimming were obtained from the DNA. The table lists under 200,000 clones, more than 75% of them singletons. Germline assignment: CDR1 LGHDT and CDR2 YNNKEL (reference sequence). The V end lost 0 bases, the J end lost 4 bases, and 7 bases lay between the germline ends. The CDR3 has 14 amino acids. The count of this clone is one.

Specimen: peripheral blood. The receptor was derived from a young man with active or convalescent COVID-19. The chain has TRBV3-1 (or the pseudogene TRBV3-2) and TRBJ2-1; D unclear. CDR3 protein: CASSQENSYNEQFF. CDR3 in DNA: TGTGCCAGCAGCCAAGAGAACAGTTACAATGAGCAGTTCTTC.